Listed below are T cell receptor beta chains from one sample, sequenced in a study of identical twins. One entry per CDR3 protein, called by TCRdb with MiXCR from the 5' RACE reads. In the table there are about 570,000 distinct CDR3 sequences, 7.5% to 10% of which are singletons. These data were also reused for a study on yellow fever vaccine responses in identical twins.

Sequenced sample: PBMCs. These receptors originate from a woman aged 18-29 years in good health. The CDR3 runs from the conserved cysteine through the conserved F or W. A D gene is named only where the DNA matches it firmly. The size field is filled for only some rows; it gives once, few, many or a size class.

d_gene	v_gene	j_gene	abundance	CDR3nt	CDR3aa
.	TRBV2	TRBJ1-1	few	TGTGCCAGCAGTCAACGGGACGAAGCTTTCTTT	CASSQRDEAFF
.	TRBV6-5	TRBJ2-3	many	TGTGCCAGCAGTTACCGATACACAGATACGCAGTATTTT	CASSYRYTDTQYF
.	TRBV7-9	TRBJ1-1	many	TGTGCCAGCAGCGGAGAAACAGGGCCCCGATTT	CASSGETGPRF
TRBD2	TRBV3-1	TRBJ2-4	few	TGTGCCAGCAGCCAAGATCTTCGCGGGGAGGGCATTCAGTACTTC	CASSQDLRGEGIQYF
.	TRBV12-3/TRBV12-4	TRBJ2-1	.	TGTGCCAGCAGTCTCCCTCTAGCCTCCAACAATGAGCAGTTCTTC	CASSLPLASNNEQFF
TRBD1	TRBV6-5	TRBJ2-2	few	TGTGCCAGCAGTTATTTACAGGGGGCAGGTGGGGAGCTGTTTTTT	CASSYLQGAGGELFF
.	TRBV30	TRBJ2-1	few	TGTGCCTGGACGGGGGTAGGTGAGGATGAGCAGTTCTTC	CAWTGVGEDEQFF
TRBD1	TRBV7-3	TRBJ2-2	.	TGTGCCAGCAGCTTACTGGCAGGGGGTCTCACCGGGGAGCTGTTTTTT	CASSLLAGGLTGELFF
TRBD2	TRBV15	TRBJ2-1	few	TGTGCCACCAGCAGAGACGCTCTAGCGGGAGTGCACAATGAGCAGTTCTTC	CATSRDALAGVHNEQFF
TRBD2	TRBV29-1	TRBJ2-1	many	TGCAGCGTTAGGACTAGGGAACCCCACAATGAGCAGTTCTTC	CSVRTREPHNEQFF
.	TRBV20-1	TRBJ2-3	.	TGCAGTGCTAACCCCAATTGGACGATAACACTCACAGATACGCAGTATTTT	CSANPNWTITLTDTQYF